This T cell receptor beta chain was obtained from a study of T cell responses to AZD1222 COVID-19 vaccine. Looking at the study overall: Combined were second doses at about 4 or about 12 weeks.

Produced via immunoSEQ multiplex PCR; TCRdb's table is partial and in-frame only. The sample lists some 200,000 clones; approximately 95% were seen once. Regarding this clone: Its antigen is currently unknown.

The CDR3 is 15 amino acids. With 4 bases clipped from V and 4 bases from J, the junction kept 9 bases outside the gene matches. Germline V lookup: CDR1 LGHDT, CDR2 YNNKEL (reference sequence). Points from the study as a whole: An increase in Spike-specific TCR breadth and depth was observed after two AZD1222 doses. The CD4 TCRs associated with vaccination extended across spike and predominated at 160-218 and 743-854. The sample set comprised mostly white British donors with more females, and clonal diversity was possibly underestimated.

The chain joins TRBV3-1 (or the pseudogene TRBV3-2) to TRBJ2-7; 8 bases agree with TRBD1. Material: peripheral blood, obtained on day 0 of AZD1222 vaccination. This TCR was recovered from an adult in good health. The CDR3 DNA is TGTGCCAGCAGCCTGTCCCGACAGGGGAATTACGAGCAGTACTTC. Protein sequence: CASSLSRQGNYEQYF.